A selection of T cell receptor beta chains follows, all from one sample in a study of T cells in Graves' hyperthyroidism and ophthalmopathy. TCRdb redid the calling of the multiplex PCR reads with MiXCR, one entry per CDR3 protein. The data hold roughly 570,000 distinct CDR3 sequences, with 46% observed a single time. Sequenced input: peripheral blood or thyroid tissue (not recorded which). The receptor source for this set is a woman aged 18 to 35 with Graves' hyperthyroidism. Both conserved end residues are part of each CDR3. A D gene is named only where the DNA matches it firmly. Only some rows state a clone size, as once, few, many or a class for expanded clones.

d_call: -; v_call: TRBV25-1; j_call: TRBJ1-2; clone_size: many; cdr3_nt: TGTGCCAGCTCGCCAGGGTCCTTCTATGGCTACACCTTC; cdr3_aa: CASSPGSFYGYTF
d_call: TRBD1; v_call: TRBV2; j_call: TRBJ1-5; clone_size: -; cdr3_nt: TGTGCCAGCAGTGATGACAGGGCCGACACCGGGGAGCCCCAGCATTTT; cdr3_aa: CASSDDRADTGEPQHF
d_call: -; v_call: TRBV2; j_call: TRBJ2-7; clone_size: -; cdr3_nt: TGTGCCAGCAGCTTAGATCCGGGAGAAAGCTACGAGCAGTACTTC; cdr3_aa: CASSLDPGESYEQYF
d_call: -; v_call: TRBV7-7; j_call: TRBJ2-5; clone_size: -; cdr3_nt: TGCGCCAGCAGCCAAGGTGGACAGACGAATCAGCCCCAGTACTTC; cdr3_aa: CASSQGGQTNQPQYF
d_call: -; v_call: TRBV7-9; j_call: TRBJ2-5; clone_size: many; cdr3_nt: TGTGCCAGCAGCTTATTTCTTGGAGAGACCCAGTACTTC; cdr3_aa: CASSLFLGETQYF
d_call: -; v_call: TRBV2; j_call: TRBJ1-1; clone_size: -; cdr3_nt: TGTGCCAGCAGGTTATTGGAAAGCCAAGGGATGAACACTGAAGCTTTCTTT; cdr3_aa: CASRLLESQGMNTEAFF
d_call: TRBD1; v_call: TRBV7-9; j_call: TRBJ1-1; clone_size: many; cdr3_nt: TGTGCCAGCAGCTTAGTTGGGACAGGGGGTTCCATGAACACTGAAGCTTTCTTT; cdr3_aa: CASSLVGTGGSMNTEAFF
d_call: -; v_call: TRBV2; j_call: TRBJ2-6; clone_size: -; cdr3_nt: TGTGCCAGCCAAAGAGGGGAAGCTAACGTCCTGACTTTC; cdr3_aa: CASQRGEANVLTF
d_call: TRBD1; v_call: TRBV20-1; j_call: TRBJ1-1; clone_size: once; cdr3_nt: TGCAGTCCTATGGCTCCGGGACAGTTGAACACTGAAGCTTTCTTT; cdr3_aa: CSPMAPGQLNTEAFF
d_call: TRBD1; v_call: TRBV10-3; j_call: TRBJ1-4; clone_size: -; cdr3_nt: TGTGCCATCAGTACGGGACAGGGGACAACTAATGAAAAACTGTTTTTT; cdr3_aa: CAISTGQGTTNEKLFF
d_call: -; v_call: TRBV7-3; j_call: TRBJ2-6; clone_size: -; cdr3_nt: TGTGCCAGCAGCTTAACCCCTAAATCGGACAGGGCCAACGTCCTGACTTTC; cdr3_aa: CASSLTPKSDRANVLTF
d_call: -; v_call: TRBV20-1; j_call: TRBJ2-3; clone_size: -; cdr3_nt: TGCAGTGCTAGAGAGGCGGAGTCCCCTGGATCTGATACGCAGTATTTT; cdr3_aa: CSAREAESPGSDTQYF
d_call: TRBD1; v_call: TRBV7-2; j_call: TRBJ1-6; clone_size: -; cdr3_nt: TGTGCCAGCAGCGTCCTGGGACAGGCGACAAATTCACCCCTCCACTTT; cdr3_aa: CASSVLGQATNSPLHF
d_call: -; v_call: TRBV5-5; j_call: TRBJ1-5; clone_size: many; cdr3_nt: TGTGCCAGCAGCCCCCGTGAAGGGCCCCAGCATTTT; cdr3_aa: CASSPREGPQHF
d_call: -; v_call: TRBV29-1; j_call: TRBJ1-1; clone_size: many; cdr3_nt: TGCAGCGTTGACCTGGGGGGGAACACTGAAGCTTTCTTT; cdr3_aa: CSVDLGGNTEAFF
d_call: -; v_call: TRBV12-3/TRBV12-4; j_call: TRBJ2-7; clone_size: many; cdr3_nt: TGTGCCAGCACCAAGTGGGGTGTGGGCTACGAGCAGTACTTC; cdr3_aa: CASTKWGVGYEQYF
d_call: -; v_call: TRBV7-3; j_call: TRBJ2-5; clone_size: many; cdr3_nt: TGTGCCAGCAGCTTAAATAACTATCCCCAAGAGACCCAGTACTTC; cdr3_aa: CASSLNNYPQETQYF
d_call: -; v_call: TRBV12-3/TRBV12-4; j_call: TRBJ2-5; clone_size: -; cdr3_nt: TGTGCCAGCAGTAACAGGGTACGGGAGACCCAGTACTTC; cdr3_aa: CASSNRVRETQYF
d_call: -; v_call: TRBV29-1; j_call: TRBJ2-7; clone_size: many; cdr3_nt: TGCAGCGTTGAAGATCGGGAAGGAGGCTACGAGCAGTACTTC; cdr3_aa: CSVEDREGGYEQYF
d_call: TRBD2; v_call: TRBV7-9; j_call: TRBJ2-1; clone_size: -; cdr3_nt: TGTGCCAGCAGCTTAGGAATCGGTATACTAGCGGGAGACAATGAGCAGTTCTTC; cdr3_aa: CASSLGIGILAGDNEQFF
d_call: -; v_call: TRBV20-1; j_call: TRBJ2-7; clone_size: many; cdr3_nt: TGCAGTGCTAGAGATTTTAAGGGGGTAGGCGAGCAGTACTTC; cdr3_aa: CSARDFKGVGEQYF
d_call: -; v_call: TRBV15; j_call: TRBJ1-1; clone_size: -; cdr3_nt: TGTGCCACCAGCAGAGAACAGCTGAACACTGAAGCTTTCTTT; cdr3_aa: CATSREQLNTEAFF
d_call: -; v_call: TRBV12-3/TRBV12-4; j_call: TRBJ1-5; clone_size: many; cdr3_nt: TGTGCCAGCAGTTCACGTACCCTCGGGCAGCCCCAGCATTTT; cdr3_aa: CASSSRTLGQPQHF
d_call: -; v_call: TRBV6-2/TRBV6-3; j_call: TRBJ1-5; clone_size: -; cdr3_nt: TGTGCCTCCTCCCCGGCAGGGTGGGCGGAGAGCAATCAGCCCCAGCATTTT; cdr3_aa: CASSPAGWAESNQPQHF
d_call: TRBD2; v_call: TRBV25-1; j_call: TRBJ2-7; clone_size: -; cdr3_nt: TGTGCCAGCAGTGCTAGCGGGGACGGATTACGCCACGAGCAGTACTTC; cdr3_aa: CASSASGDGLRHEQYF
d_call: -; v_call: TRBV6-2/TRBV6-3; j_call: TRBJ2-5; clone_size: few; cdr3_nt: TGTGCCAGCAGTCCCAGGTGGGGGAGTTTAGGTCAAGAGACCCAGTACTTC; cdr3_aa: CASSPRWGSLGQETQYF
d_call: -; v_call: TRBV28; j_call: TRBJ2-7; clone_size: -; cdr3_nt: TGTGCCAGCAGTTCCCGGGACCGCCCCTCGGGCGAGCAGTACTTC; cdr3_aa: CASSSRDRPSGEQYF
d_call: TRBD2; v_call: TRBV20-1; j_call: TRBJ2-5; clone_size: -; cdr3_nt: TGCAGTGCACAGACTAGCGGGAGGTCAGCGAAGCGGGAGACCCAGTACTTC; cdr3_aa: CSAQTSGRSAKRETQYF
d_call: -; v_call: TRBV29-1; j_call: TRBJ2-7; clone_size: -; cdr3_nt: TGCAGCCCGGTGCGGTCCTACGAGCAGTACTTC; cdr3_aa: CSPVRSYEQYF
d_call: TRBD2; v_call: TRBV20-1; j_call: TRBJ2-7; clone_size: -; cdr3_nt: TGCAGTGCTAGAGATCCCGCAATGGCTAGCGGGAGGGACTACGAGCAGTACTTC; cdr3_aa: CSARDPAMASGRDYEQYF
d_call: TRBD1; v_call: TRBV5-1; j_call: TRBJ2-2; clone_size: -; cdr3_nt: TGCGTCGGCAGACTTGACAGGGGGCATAGCAGTGGCACCGGGGAGCTGTTTTTT; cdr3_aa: CVGRLDRGHSSGTGELFF
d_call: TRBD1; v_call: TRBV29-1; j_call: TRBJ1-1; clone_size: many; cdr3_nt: TGCAGCGTTGAAGACCCGACAGGGGGCACTGAAGCTTTCTTT; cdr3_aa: CSVEDPTGGTEAFF
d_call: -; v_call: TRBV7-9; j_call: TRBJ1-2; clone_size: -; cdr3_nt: TGTGCCAGCAGCAGGGGGGCCTATGGCCACACCTTC; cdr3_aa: CASSRGAYGHTF
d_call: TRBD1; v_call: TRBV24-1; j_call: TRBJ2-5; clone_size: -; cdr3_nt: TGTGCCACCCCTCCTAGGACAGGGATGATTGAGACCCAGTACTTC; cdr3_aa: CATPPRTGMIETQYF
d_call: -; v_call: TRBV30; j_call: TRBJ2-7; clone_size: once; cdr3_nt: TGTGCCTGGTGTTCGGGACCCGAGCAGTACGAGCAGTACTTC; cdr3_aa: CAWCSGPEQYEQYF
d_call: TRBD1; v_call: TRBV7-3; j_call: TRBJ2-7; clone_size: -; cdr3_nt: TGTGCCAGCAGCCCGACAGGGGTGAGCGAGCAGTACTTC; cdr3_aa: CASSPTGVSEQYF
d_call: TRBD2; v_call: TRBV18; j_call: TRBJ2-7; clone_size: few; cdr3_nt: TGTGCCAGCTCACCACCCGGGACTAGCGGACCCTACGAGCAGTACTTC; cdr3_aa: CASSPPGTSGPYEQYF
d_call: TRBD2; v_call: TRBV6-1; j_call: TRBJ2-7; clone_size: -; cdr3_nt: TGTGCCACCCGAGGTAGCGGGAGGGCCTACGAGCAGTACTTC; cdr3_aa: CATRGSGRAYEQYF
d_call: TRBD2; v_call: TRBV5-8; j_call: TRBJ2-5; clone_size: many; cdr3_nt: TGTGCCAGCAGCTTGTACGGCGGGAGATCAGAGACCCAGTACTTC; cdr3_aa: CASSLYGGRSETQYF
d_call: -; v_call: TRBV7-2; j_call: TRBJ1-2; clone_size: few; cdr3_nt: TGTGCCAGCAGCTTACGAAAGGGGGACTATGGCTACACCTTC; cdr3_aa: CASSLRKGDYGYTF
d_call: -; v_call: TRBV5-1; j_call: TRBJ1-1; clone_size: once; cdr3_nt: TGCGCCAGCATCGAATGCGGGGAGGGCGATGAAGCTTTCTTT; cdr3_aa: CASIECGEGDEAFF
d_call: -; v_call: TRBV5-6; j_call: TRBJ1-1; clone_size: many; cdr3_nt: TGTGCCAGCGGCTTGTCCGGGAACACTGAAGCTTTCTTT; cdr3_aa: CASGLSGNTEAFF
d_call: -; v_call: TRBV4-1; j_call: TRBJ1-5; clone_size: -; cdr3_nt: TGCGCCAGCAGTAACCCACGCGGCAGGGAAGAAGAACAGCCCCAGCATTTT; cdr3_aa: CASSNPRGREEEQPQHF
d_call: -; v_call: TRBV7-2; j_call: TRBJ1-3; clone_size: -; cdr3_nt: TGTGCCAGCACCCACGTATCAGGGTCGAGGCCTGGAAACACCATATATTTT; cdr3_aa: CASTHVSGSRPGNTIYF
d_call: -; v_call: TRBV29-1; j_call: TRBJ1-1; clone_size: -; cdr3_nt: TGCAGCGTTGAGGGGGACTCTGGAAACACTGAAGCTTTCTTT; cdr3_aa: CSVEGDSGNTEAFF
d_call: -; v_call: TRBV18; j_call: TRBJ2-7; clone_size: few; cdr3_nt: TGTGCCAGCTCACCAGGCGAGCCACCGAGGAGCGAGCAGTACTTC; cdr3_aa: CASSPGEPPRSEQYF
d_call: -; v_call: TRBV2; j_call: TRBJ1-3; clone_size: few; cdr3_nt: TGTGCCAGCAGCGAAGGGGGGGGCTCTGGAAACACCATATATTTT; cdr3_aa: CASSEGGGSGNTIYF
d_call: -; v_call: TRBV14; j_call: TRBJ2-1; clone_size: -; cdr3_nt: TGTGCCAGCAGCCAAGTGCACGCTACCCACTCCTACAATGAGCAGTTCTTC; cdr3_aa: CASSQVHATHSYNEQFF
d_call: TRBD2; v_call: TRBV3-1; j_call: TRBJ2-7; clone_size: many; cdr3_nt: TGTGCCAGCAGCCAAGCTTTAGCGGGCCTATTCCACGAGCAGTACTTC; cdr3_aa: CASSQALAGLFHEQYF